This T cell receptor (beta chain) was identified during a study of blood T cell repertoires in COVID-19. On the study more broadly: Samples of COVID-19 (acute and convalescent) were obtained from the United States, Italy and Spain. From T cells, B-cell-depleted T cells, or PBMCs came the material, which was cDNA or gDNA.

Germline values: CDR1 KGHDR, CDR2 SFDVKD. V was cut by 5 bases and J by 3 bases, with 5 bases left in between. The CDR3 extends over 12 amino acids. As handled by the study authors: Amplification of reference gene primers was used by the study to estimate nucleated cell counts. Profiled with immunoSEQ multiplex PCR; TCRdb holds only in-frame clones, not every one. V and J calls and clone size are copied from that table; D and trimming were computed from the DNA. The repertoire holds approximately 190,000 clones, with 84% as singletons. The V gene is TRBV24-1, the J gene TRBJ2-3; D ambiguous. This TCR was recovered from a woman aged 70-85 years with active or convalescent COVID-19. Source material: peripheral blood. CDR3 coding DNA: TGTGCCACCAGTGCAGGAACAGATACGCAGTATTTT. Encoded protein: CATSAGTDTQYF.